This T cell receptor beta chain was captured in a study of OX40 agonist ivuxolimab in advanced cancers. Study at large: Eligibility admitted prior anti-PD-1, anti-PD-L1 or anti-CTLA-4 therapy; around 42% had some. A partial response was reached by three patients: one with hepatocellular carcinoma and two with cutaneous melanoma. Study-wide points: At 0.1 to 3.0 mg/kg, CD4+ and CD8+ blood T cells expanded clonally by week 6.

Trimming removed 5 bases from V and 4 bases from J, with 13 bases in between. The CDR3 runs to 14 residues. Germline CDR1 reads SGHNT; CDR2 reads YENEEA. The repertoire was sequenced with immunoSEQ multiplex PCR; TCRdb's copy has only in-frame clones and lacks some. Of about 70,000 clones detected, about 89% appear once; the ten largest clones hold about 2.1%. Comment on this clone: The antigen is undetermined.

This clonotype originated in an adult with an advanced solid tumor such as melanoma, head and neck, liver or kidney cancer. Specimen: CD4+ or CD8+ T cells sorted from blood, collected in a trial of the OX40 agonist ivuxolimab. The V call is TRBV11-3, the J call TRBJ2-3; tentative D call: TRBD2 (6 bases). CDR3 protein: CASSRWEEADTQYF. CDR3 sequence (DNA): TGTGCCAGCAGCCGCTGGGAGGAGGCAGATACGCAGTATTTT.